A selection of T cell receptor beta chains follows, all from one sample in a study of shared clonotypes between healthy human individuals. TCRdb's copy holds only in-frame clones and misses some; the assay was immunoSEQ multiplex PCR. The data hold more than 1.2 million clones, with less than 99% observed a single time. Sequenced material: naive CD4+ T cells sorted from blood. The receptors shown here come from a man aged 30 to 45 in good health. CDR3s leave out the opening cysteine and the closing phenylalanine or tryptophan. Fields, in order: V gene, J gene, CDR3 protein.

V gene: TRBV5-1; J gene: TRBJ2-2; CDR3 protein: ASSTLPSGPNTGELF
V gene: TRBV5-4; J gene: TRBJ1-3; CDR3 protein: ASSLSGGFGNTIY
V gene: TRBV4-2; J gene: TRBJ1-3; CDR3 protein: ASSQDWGSWPGNTIY
V gene: TRBV7-3; J gene: TRBJ1-1; CDR3 protein: ASSMRPTGTSHTEAF
V gene: TRBV14; J gene: TRBJ2-7; CDR3 protein: ASSQEGDRQGRIYEQY
V gene: TRBV6-5; J gene: TRBJ1-5; CDR3 protein: ASSLTGDQPQH
V gene: TRBV19; J gene: TRBJ2-7; CDR3 protein: ASSKGTSASYEQY
V gene: TRBV9; J gene: TRBJ2-7; CDR3 protein: ASSPRGTGDYEQY
V gene: TRBV15; J gene: TRBJ1-1; CDR3 protein: ATSRDSHTEAF
V gene: TRBV11-2; J gene: TRBJ2-1; CDR3 protein: ASSLGTGAWMDEQF
V gene: TRBV5-1; J gene: TRBJ2-1; CDR3 protein: ASSLSSRYNEQF
V gene: TRBV5-5; J gene: TRBJ1-4; CDR3 protein: ASSLQGTATNEKLF
V gene: TRBV18; J gene: TRBJ1-1; CDR3 protein: ASSQGLNTEAF
V gene: TRBV4-3; J gene: TRBJ2-1; CDR3 protein: ASSQDSGGRAFEQF
V gene: TRBV11-2; J gene: TRBJ2-2; CDR3 protein: ASSSSHGRFGELF
V gene: TRBV5-4; J gene: TRBJ1-1; CDR3 protein: ASSLWERTNTEAF
V gene: TRBV6-5; J gene: TRBJ2-5; CDR3 protein: ATERRAGETQY
V gene: TRBV28; J gene: TRBJ2-1; CDR3 protein: ASKDSKNNYNEQF
V gene: TRBV4-1; J gene: TRBJ1-5; CDR3 protein: ASSPEGGQRSNQPQH
V gene: TRBV9; J gene: TRBJ1-2; CDR3 protein: ASSVDGRGTANYGYT
V gene: TRBV5-1; J gene: TRBJ2-2; CDR3 protein: ASMLGRANTGELF
V gene: TRBV5-1; J gene: TRBJ2-1; CDR3 protein: ASSLAQGFNEQF
V gene: TRBV7-9; J gene: TRBJ1-1; CDR3 protein: ASSGQRQGRMKMNTEAF
V gene: TRBV11-2; J gene: TRBJ2-7; CDR3 protein: ASSSGLAWYEQY
V gene: TRBV4-1; J gene: TRBJ1-1; CDR3 protein: ASSHSLIGTGQNTNTEAF
V gene: TRBV28; J gene: TRBJ2-1; CDR3 protein: ASSPPRQGAFYNEQF
V gene: TRBV9; J gene: TRBJ2-2; CDR3 protein: ASSVGVPNTGELF
V gene: TRBV6-5; J gene: TRBJ2-5; CDR3 protein: ASSYSMLRETQY
V gene: TRBV28; J gene: TRBJ2-6; CDR3 protein: ASSFEATTGANVLT
V gene: TRBV9; J gene: TRBJ1-4; CDR3 protein: ASSNLDSFTNEKLF